The subject of this entry is one T cell receptor (beta chain). Its target is not known. CD45RO negativity and positive selection for CCR7 defined naive CD8 cells, a population that excluded terminally differentiated effector memory CD45RA+ cells. All donors were Caucasian adults living in Nashville, Tennessee. Between the trimmed V and J ends, which lost 5 bases and 3 bases, there was a span of 20 bases. The CDR3 has 16 residues. Germline CDR1 reads SEHNR; CDR2 reads FQNEAQ (reference sequence). The sample comes from a study of shared clonotypes between healthy human individuals. Study outcomes and limitations: Clonotypes that were shared across a few donors made up around 5% of naive CD4 clonotypes. Expectations were that clonotype sharing among donors would be affected by sequencing depth.

Across several immunoSEQ plates, the genomic DNA of each subset was split evenly. Sequencing was performed with immunoSEQ multiplex PCR; in TCRdb, only in-frame clones are kept and a portion is missing. The data show 800,000 to 950,000 clones, around 96% seen once. The sample comprised naive CD8+ T cells sorted from blood. The rearrangement uses TRBV7-9 and TRBJ2-7; weak D call: TRBD2 (6 bases). The TCR comes from a man younger than 45 in good health. This CDR3 is CASSPHLIAEHYEQYF. The CDR3 region has the DNA TGTGCCAGCAGCCCGCACCTAATAGCGGAACACTACGAGCAGTACTTC.